This is a list of T cell receptor beta chains from one sample in a study of CD8 T cells in Susac syndrome. A single record per CDR3 protein comes from TCRdb applying MiXCR to the immunoSEQ multiplex PCR reads. The sample lists 150,000 to 200,000 distinct CDR3 sequences; around 94% were seen once. Specimen: CD4+ T cells from PBMCs. The source is a human donor in good health. The conserved cysteine and the conserved F or W are not part of the CDR3 here.

V: TRBV29-1
CDR3: SVSAVREETQY

V: TRBV18
CDR3: ASSPGGKDSPLH

V: TRBV30
CDR3: AWNRQGTTYEQY

V: TRBV5-8
CDR3: ASSITDTQY

V: TRBV7-2
CDR3: ASSFSRQTQETQY

V: TRBV20-1
CDR3: SARGINQPQH

V: TRBV12-3/TRBV12-4
CDR3: ASRGGGSGGDTQY

V: TRBV12-3/TRBV12-4
CDR3: ASSQTTSGVREQY

V: TRBV24-1
CDR3: ATSDTGAVSNEQF

V: TRBV20-1
CDR3: SATRTEPYGYT

V: TRBV7-9
CDR3: ASSSETDTQY

V: TRBV5-4
CDR3: ASSLRTSGYLSYEQY

V: TRBV4-3
CDR3: ASSQGWGGVDTQY

V: TRBV20-1
CDR3: SARDPDGGIEF

V: TRBV20-1
CDR3: SASGYERSGYT

V: TRBV9
CDR3: ASSVGTAVETQY

V: TRBV3-1
CDR3: ASSQGQGRETQY

V: TRBV5-4
CDR3: ASSLRESSTDTQY

V: TRBV20-1
CDR3: SARMTIPTQY

V: TRBV20-1
CDR3: SANVGGGETQY

V: TRBV30
CDR3: AWSNRDRALGSTIY

V: TRBV2
CDR3: ASSEGAARETQY

V: TRBV12-3/TRBV12-4
CDR3: ATRTSSYNSPLH

V: TRBV12-3/TRBV12-4
CDR3: ASSPGTSGAGGKY

V: TRBV30
CDR3: AWALVLDTQY

V: TRBV5-1
CDR3: ASSSTGTTSTYEQY

V: TRBV24-1
CDR3: ATSDPLAGGPYNEQF

V: TRBV5-8
CDR3: ASSLVGLHYGYT